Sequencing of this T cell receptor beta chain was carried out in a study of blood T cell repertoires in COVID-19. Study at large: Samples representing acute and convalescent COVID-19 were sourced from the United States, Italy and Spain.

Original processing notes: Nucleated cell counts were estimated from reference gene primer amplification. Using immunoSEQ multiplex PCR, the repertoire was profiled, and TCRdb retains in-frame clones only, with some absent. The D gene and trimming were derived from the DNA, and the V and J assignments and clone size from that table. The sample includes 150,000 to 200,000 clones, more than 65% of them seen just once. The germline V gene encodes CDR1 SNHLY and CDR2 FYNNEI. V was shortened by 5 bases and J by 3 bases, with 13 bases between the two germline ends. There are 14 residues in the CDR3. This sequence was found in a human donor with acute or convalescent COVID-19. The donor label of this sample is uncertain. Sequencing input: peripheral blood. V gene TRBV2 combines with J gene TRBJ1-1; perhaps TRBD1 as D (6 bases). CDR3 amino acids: CASSPRGRDTEAFF. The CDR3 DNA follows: TGTGCCAGCAGTCCGCGGGGGCGGGACACTGAAGCTTTCTTT. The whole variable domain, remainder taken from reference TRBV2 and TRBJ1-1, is EPEVTQTPSHQVTQMGQEVILRCVPISNHLYFYWYRQILGQKVEFLVSFYNNEISEKSEIFDDQFSVERPDGSNFTLKIRSTKLEDSAMYFCASSPRGRDTEAFFGQGTRLTVV.